The 25 T cell receptor beta chains below come from one sample, sequenced in a study of Ad26.COV2.S vaccination and SARS-CoV-2 variants. Treatment meaning: some 20 received Ad26.COV2.S at low or high dose, single or two shots; roughly five received placebo; per-sample allocation not given. Sampling happened 63 days after the first vaccine or placebo injection. The method was immunoSEQ multiplex PCR; TCRdb's version includes in-frame clones alone and lacks a portion of them. The sample carries a few hundred thousand clones, roughly 90% recorded once. Here the sequenced sample was peripheral blood, taken in a trial of Ad26.COV2.S vaccine versus placebo. The receptors were gathered from a person aged 18-60 years who received the Ad26.COV2.S COVID-19 vaccine or a placebo.

The J gene is TRBJ2-7, the V gene TRBV5-6; no clear D. V lost 0 bases and J 7 bases, leaving 8 bases between the germline ends. Germline V gene lookup returns CDR1 SGHDT and CDR2 YYEEEE. This CDR3 is built from 12 residues. The DNA for the CDR3 is TGTGCCAGCAGCTTGGGTTCTACAGAGCAGTACTTC. It encodes CASSLGSTEQYF.

The chain couples TRBV4-3 to TRBJ2-7; 7 bases agree with TRBD1. Per germline, CDR1 LGHNA and CDR2 YSLEER. The CDR3 sequence is 20 residues long. Trimming took 2 bases from V and 3 from J; bases not matched to a gene: 22. Here the CDR3 reads CASSQSLNPFPDRTLYEQYF. The CDR3 region has the DNA TGCGCCAGCAGCCAATCGCTTAACCCGTTCCCGGACAGGACACTCTACGAGCAGTACTTC.

Comment on this clone: Other DNA sequences of this sample code for an identical CDR3. J is TRBJ2-5 and V is TRBV18, with no clear D. Germline CDR1 is KGHSH and CDR2 is LQKENI. The CDR3 has 11 amino acids. Trimming removed 3 bases at V and 5 bases at J, with 4 bases between. The CDR3 is CASSPQETQYF. CDR3 coding DNA: TGTGCCAGCTCACCGCAGGAGACCCAGTACTTC.

The chain links TRBV5-5 to TRBJ1-5; D is ambiguous. From germline, CDR1 is SGHKS and CDR2 YYEKEE (reference sequence). Trimming removed 0 bases at V and 1 base at J, with 5 bases between. The CDR3 sequence is 14 residues long. The CDR3 nucleotides read TGTGCCAGCAGCTTGGCGAACAGCAATCAGCCCCAGCATTTT. This codes for CASSLANSNQPQHF.

This clone was observed once. The J gene is TRBJ2-7, the V gene TRBV5-4, with D perhaps TRBD2 (5 bases). The CDR3 consists of 13 residues. V was trimmed by 4 bases and J by 3 bases, leaving 11 bases between them. CDR1 is SGHNT, CDR2 YYREEE, per germline (reference sequence). This CDR3 reads CASSRGLIYEQYF. The CDR3 DNA reads as TGTGCCAGCAGCCGAGGACTGATCTACGAGCAGTACTTC.

The CDR3, as DNA: TGTGCCAGCAGTGAAGCAAACCGTTGGGGTGGACGATTCTATAGTGGCTACACCTTC. Amino acid sequence: CASSEANRWGGRFYSGYTF. The chain joins TRBV6-1 to TRBJ1-2; D not resolved. The V and J ends lost 0 bases and 7 bases respectively, with 27 bases between them. Germline loops: CDR1 MNHNS, CDR2 SASEGT. The CDR3 covers 19 residues.

The rearrangement joins TRBV11-2 to TRBJ1-3; TRBD1 agrees at 7 bases. The germline CDR1 and CDR2 sequences are SGHAT and FQNNGV. Trimming removed 5 bases from V and 4 bases from J; junction bases left unmatched: 8. The CDR3 has 15 residues. CDR3 sequence reads: CASSAGRGTGNTIYF. The CDR3 DNA follows: TGTGCCAGCAGCGCGGGCAGGGGGACGGGAAACACCATATATTTT.

J is TRBJ2-7 and V is TRBV6-2 or TRBV6-3; 8 bases map to TRBD2. The CDR3 loop spans 15 amino acids. J lost 6 bases, V lost 6 bases, and 13 bases had no gene match. Germline CDR1 is MNHEY and CDR2 is SVGEGT. The CDR3 sequence: CASSPEAGGFPEQYF. For the CDR3, the DNA is TGTGCCAGCAGCCCGGAGGCGGGGGGCTTCCCCGAGCAGTACTTC.

V gene TRBV11-3 combines with J gene TRBJ2-1; no definite D call. Per germline, CDR1 SGHNT and CDR2 YENEEA. This CDR3 has 16 residues. V lost 5 bases, J lost 0 bases, and 14 bases lay in between. The chain's CDR3 is CASSLGKFFSYNEQFF. CDR3 bases: TGTGCCAGCAGCCTAGGGAAATTTTTCTCCTACAATGAGCAGTTCTTC.

This rearrangement joins TRBV27 to TRBJ2-5, with D perhaps matching TRBD2 (6 bases). CDR3 length: 15 residues. In germline, CDR1 is MNHEY, CDR2 SMNVEV (reference sequence). V was cut by 6 bases and J by 4 bases, with 18 bases left in between. Here the CDR3 DNA reads TGTGCCAGCAGCGGTGGGGGACTTTGGGGAGAGACCCAGTACTTC. It specifies CASSGGGLWGETQYF.

The V and J genes are TRBV6-2 or TRBV6-3 and TRBJ1-1; TRBD1 might be the D (6 bases). CDR1 and CDR2 (germline): MNHEY, SVGEGT. V shed 2 bases and J shed 5 bases, with 18 bases lying between them. The CDR3 spans 16 residues. The CDR3 spells CASSYARRGGRTEAFF. In nucleotides, the CDR3 is TGTGCCAGCAGTTACGCCCGTCGGGGGGGGCGAACTGAAGCTTTCTTT.

V and J are TRBV7-8 and TRBJ1-2, with 7 bases fitting TRBD1. The CDR3 is 14 residues long. Unmatched junction bases numbered 3, after V lost 5 bases and J lost 0 bases. Germline V gene data show CDR1 as SGHVS and CDR2 as FQNEAQ. CDR3 sequence: CASSAGQPNYGYTF. The CDR3 DNA sequence: TGTGCCAGCAGCGCGGGACAGCCTAACTATGGCTACACCTTC.

This chain links TRBV20-1 with TRBJ2-1; D might be TRBD1 (6 bases). V lost 5 bases and J lost 7, with 9 bases in between. The CDR3 extends over 11 amino acids. Germline CDR1 and CDR2: DFQATT and SNEGSKA (reference sequence). The CDR3 DNA reads as TGCAGTGCTCCACAGGGAAATGAGCAGTTCTTC. The encoded protein is CSAPQGNEQFF.

The CDR3 protein is CASSQRQGGVTEAFF. The CDR3 nucleotides read TGTGCCAGCAGTCAACGACAGGGTGGGGTCACTGAAGCTTTCTTT. The rearrangement uses TRBV28 and TRBJ1-1, with 7 bases matching TRBD1. CDR3 length equals 15 residues. J gave up 4 bases and V 5 bases, and 10 bases lay outside the gene matches. Germline CDR1 and CDR2: MDHEN and SYDVKM.

The chain uses TRBV30 and TRBJ1-6; no clear D gene. The CDR3 has 14 amino acids. V was shortened by 1 base and J by 5 bases, with 9 bases between the two germline ends. The germline V gene encodes CDR1 GTSNPN and CDR2 SVGIG (reference sequence). CDR3 nucleotides: TGTGCCTGGAGTGCCCCCGTTGATAATTCACCCCTCCACTTT. It codes for CAWSAPVDNSPLHF. The full variable domain, in which reference TRBV30 and TRBJ1-6 provide the parts outside the CDR3, is SQTIHQWPATLVQPVGSPLSLECTVEGTSNPNLYWYRQAAGRGLQLLFYSVGIGQISSEVPQNLSASRPQDRQFILSSKKLLLSDSGFYLCAWSAPVDNSPLHFGNGTRLTVT.

This rearrangement joins TRBV5-1 to TRBJ2-1; D uncertain. CDR1 SGHRS and CDR2 YFSETQ come from the germline V gene. The CDR3 runs 14 residues. V shed 0 bases and J shed 4 bases, with 8 bases lying between them. The CDR3 sequence is CASSLAVVYNEQFF. DNA for the CDR3: TGCGCCAGCAGCTTGGCGGTAGTATACAATGAGCAGTTCTTC.

The chain joins TRBV4-3 to TRBJ2-2; D is unclear. The CDR3 covers 15 residues. The germline V gene encodes CDR1 LGHNA and CDR2 YSLEER. Trimming removed 1 base from V and 4 bases from J, with 10 bases in between. CDR3 sequence reads: CASSQGVLATGELFF. The CDR3 DNA sequence: TGCGCCAGCAGCCAAGGGGTCTTAGCCACCGGGGAGCTGTTTTTT.

The table lists this clone with a few counts. The DNA for the CDR3 is TGTGCCAGCAGTGATTTCGGCCCAGGGAGCACTGAAGCTTTCTTT. Residues: CASSDFGPGSTEAFF. The gene calls are TRBV6-1 and TRBJ1-1; weak D call: TRBD1 (5 bases). This CDR3 spans 15 amino acids. Trimming left V 3 bases short and J 4 bases short, with 15 bases between. Germline V CDR1 and CDR2: MNHNS, SASEGT.

The CDR3 reads CASSLVPGTRNEQFF. CDR3 DNA sequence: TGTGCCAGCAGCTTAGTGCCCGGGACTAGAAATGAGCAGTTCTTC. The chain carries TRBV11-2 and TRBJ2-1, with 8 bases matching TRBD2. The germline V gene encodes CDR1 SGHAT and CDR2 FQNNGV. The CDR3 contains 15 residues. The V gene end was trimmed by 1 base and the J gene end by 7 bases; junction bases not matched to a gene: 6.

The chain uses TRBV6-1 and TRBJ2-3; 8 bases line up with TRBD2. CDR1 and CDR2 from the germline V gene are MNHNS and SASEGT. V dropped 2 bases and J dropped 3; count of bases not matched to a gene: 10. This CDR3 contains 17 residues. Written as DNA, the CDR3 is TGTGCCAGCAGTGAACGACCAACGAGCGGGGGAACAGATACGCAGTATTTT. Translation gives CASSERPTSGGTDTQYF.

This chain links TRBV5-6 with TRBJ1-1; maybe TRBD1 (5 bases). The germline gives CDR1 SGHDT, CDR2 YYEEEE. The germline V and J ends were trimmed by 1 base and 11 bases, with 15 bases remaining between them. This CDR3 spans 13 amino acids. CDR3 loop: CASSLYVQGQAFF. CDR3 sequence (DNA): TGTGCCAGCAGCTTGTACGTGCAGGGCCAGGCTTTCTTT.

This sequence joins TRBV5-1 and TRBJ2-1; 10 positions agree with TRBD2. Germline CDR1 and CDR2: SGHRS and YFSETQ. The V and J ends lost 4 bases and 10 bases, in that order; junction bases with no gene match: 14. The CDR3 sequence is 16 residues long. The chain's CDR3 is CASSGPLTAGGREQFF. In DNA form, the CDR3 reads TGCGCCAGCAGCGGGCCCCTAACAGCGGGGGGGCGGGAGCAGTTCTTC.

The genes are TRBV3-1 (or the pseudogene TRBV3-2) and TRBJ1-5; D uncertain. This CDR3 spans 13 amino acids. The V end was cut by 4 bases, the J end by 5 bases, with 9 bases between. Germline-derived CDR1 and CDR2 are LGHDT and YNNKEL (reference sequence). CDR3 nucleotide sequence: TGTGCCAGCAGCCCGGAGCGGGATCAGCCCCAGCATTTT. This sequence encodes CASSPERDQPQHF.

This chain uses TRBV24-1 with TRBJ2-3; 9 bases map to TRBD2. Germline CDR1 is KGHDR and CDR2 is SFDVKD. J gave up 7 bases and V 7 bases, and 8 bases lay outside the gene matches. This CDR3 has 14 amino acids. The CDR3 sequence is CATRIGRGGNTQYF. The CDR3 DNA follows: TGTGCCACCAGAATTGGGCGGGGGGGGAATACGCAGTATTTT.

This clone appeared once. The rearrangement uses TRBV19 and TRBJ2-7, with 8 bases that match TRBD2. This CDR3 has 16 residues. The ends lost 4 bases at V and 3 bases at J; junction bases unmatched: 11. Germline V gene lookup returns CDR1 LNHDA and CDR2 SQIVND (reference sequence). CDR3 loop: CASSRYPGLGFYEQYF. The DNA of the CDR3 is TGTGCCAGTAGTAGGTACCCGGGACTAGGGTTCTACGAGCAGTACTTC.